Following are 21 T cell receptor beta chains from one sample sequenced in a study of blood T cell repertoires in COVID-19. Sequenced by immunoSEQ multiplex PCR; TCRdb stores in-frame clones only, minus some. The sample holds roughly 130,000 clones, roughly 80% seen once. Sequencing was done on a sample of PBMCs or T cells enriched from blood (not recorded which). The receptor source for this set is a man in his forties or fifties with acute COVID-19.

The chain combines TRBV6-5 with TRBJ1-4; possible D gene TRBD1, 5 bases. V was shortened by 1 base and J by 5 bases, with 11 bases between the two germline ends. Germline CDR1 is MNHEY and CDR2 is SVGAGI. The CDR3 spans 15 residues. CDR3 DNA: TGTGCCAGCAGTTACTTCAGGGAGGGGAATGAAAAACTGTTTTTT. Translation gives CASSYFREGNEKLFF.

This clone was detected only once. The chain uses TRBV27 and TRBJ2-7, with TRBD1 as a possible D gene (6 bases). Germline values: CDR1 MNHEY, CDR2 SMNVEV (reference sequence). CDR3 length equals 13 residues. The V end was cut by 6 bases, the J end by 3 bases, with 12 bases between. The DNA for the CDR3 is TGTGCCAGCAGGGGGGCAGGGTTCTACGAGCAGTACTTC. Its protein product is CASRGAGFYEQYF.

This chain joins TRBV7-9 and TRBJ2-1; 8 bases map to TRBD1. The CDR3 consists of 16 residues. After removal of 4 bases from V and 0 bases from J, the junction contained 5 bases not matched to a gene. Germline V gene data show CDR1 as SEHNR and CDR2 as FQNEAQ (reference sequence). The CDR3 nucleotides are TGTGCCAGCAGCTCGACAGGGGCGACCTCCTACAATGAGCAGTTCTTC. It translates to CASSSTGATSYNEQFF.

The rearrangement joins TRBV19 to TRBJ2-2; tentatively, D is TRBD2 (6 bases). The CDR3 totals 15 residues. CDR1 is LNHDA and CDR2 is SQIVND in the germline V gene (reference sequence). Trimming pared 3 bases from V and 1 base from J, leaving 9 bases between. The CDR3, as DNA: TGTGCCAGTAGTATGAGTAGCGGGAACACCGGGGAGCTGTTTTTT. It codes for CASSMSSGNTGELFF.

V is TRBV6-5 and J is TRBJ2-7; 14 positions agree with TRBD2. The CDR3 runs to 12 residues. The germline CDR1 and CDR2 sequences are MNHEY and SVGAGI. V lost 6 bases and J lost 10; bases outside the gene matches: 2. This chain's CDR3 is CASRGTSGSQYF. CDR3 coding DNA: TGTGCCAGCAGAGGGACTAGCGGGAGTCAGTACTTC.

This rearrangement joins TRBV7-9 to TRBJ1-2, with D perhaps TRBD1 (5 bases). V shed 2 bases and J shed 2 bases, with 12 bases lying between them. The CDR3 runs to 15 residues. Germline CDR1 reads SEHNR; CDR2 reads FQNEAQ (reference sequence). Here the CDR3 DNA reads TGTGCCAGCAGCTTATGGGCGGGGCAAAACTATGGCTACACCTTC. Its protein product is CASSLWAGQNYGYTF.

The V gene is TRBV29-1, the J gene TRBJ2-7, with 9 positions matching TRBD1. Unmatched junction bases numbered 3, after V lost 0 bases and J lost 3 bases. Germline V CDR1 and CDR2: SQVTM, ANQGSEA. The CDR3 is 14 amino acids. CDR3 loop: CSVEDQTGGYEQYF. The CDR3, as DNA: TGCAGCGTTGAAGATCAGACAGGGGGCTACGAGCAGTACTTC.

The V call is TRBV5-1, the J call TRBJ2-7, with TRBD1 matching over 8 bases. Trimming took 4 bases from V and 5 from J; bases not matched to a gene: 8. Looked up from germline, CDR1 is SGHRS and CDR2 is YFSETQ. This CDR3 has 14 residues. The CDR3 coding sequence is TGCGCCAGCAGCATCGGACAGGGTCTCCACGAGCAGTACTTC. Protein: CASSIGQGLHEQYF.

This chain joins TRBV25-1 and TRBJ1-1, with 7 bases fitting TRBD1. V shed 6 bases and J 5 bases; nucleotides not matched to a gene: 6. CDR3 length: 13 amino acids. Germline lookup yields CDR1 MGHDK and CDR2 SYGVNS. The CDR3 sequence: CASRQGVGTEAFF. CDR3 bases: TGTGCCAGCAGGCAGGGGGTCGGTACTGAAGCTTTCTTT.

V gene TRBV12-5 combines with J gene TRBJ1-1; 7 nucleotides match TRBD1. The CDR3 length is 15 residues. Germline V gives CDR1 LGHNT, CDR2 FRNRAP. With 2 bases clipped from V and 5 bases from J, the junction kept 8 bases outside the gene matches. CDR3 in DNA: TGTGCTAGTGGTTTGACGAGACAGGGCCTAACTGAAGCTTTCTTT. Encoded protein: CASGLTRQGLTEAFF.

The genes are TRBV28 and TRBJ2-5, with 11 bases fitting TRBD2. CDR1 is MDHEN, CDR2 SYDVKM, per germline. This CDR3 contains 15 residues. Unmatched junction bases numbered 4, after V lost 6 bases and J lost 1 base. This CDR3 reads CASSPSGRLQETQYF. In DNA, the CDR3 is TGTGCCAGCAGCCCTAGCGGGAGGCTCCAAGAGACCCAGTACTTC.

The V and J genes are TRBV5-4 and TRBJ2-1; TRBD2 might be the D (6 bases). V lost 4 bases and J lost 6, with 17 bases in between. This CDR3 is 15 amino acids long. CDR1 is SGHNT and CDR2 is YYREEE in the germline V gene (reference sequence). CDR3 in DNA: TGTGCCAGCAGCCATATCGTGAGGGGAGGCAATGAGCAGTTCTTC. Translation gives CASSHIVRGGNEQFF.

This clone was counted once. V gene TRBV11-2 combines with J gene TRBJ2-1; a weak D match, TRBD2 (6 bases). CDR1 is SGHAT, CDR2 FQNNGV, per germline. CDR3 length equals 12 residues. With 1 base removed from V and 15 bases from J, the gap between germline ends came to 13 bases. CDR3 protein: CASSLGGVIRFF. CDR3 coding DNA: TGTGCCAGCAGCTTAGGGGGGGTTATTAGGTTCTTC.

The chain recombines TRBV24-1 with TRBJ2-7, with 7 bases fitting TRBD1. With 4 bases clipped from V and 2 bases from J, the junction kept 1 base outside the gene matches. Looked up from germline, CDR1 is KGHDR and CDR2 is SFDVKD. CDR3 size: 13 residues. CDR3 protein: CATSDGTAYEQYF. CDR3 DNA: TGTGCCACCAGTGACGGGACAGCCTACGAGCAGTACTTC.

This clone came up once. The chain recombines TRBV6-2 or TRBV6-3 with TRBJ2-7; a possible D gene is TRBD2 (5 bases). This CDR3 is built from 13 residues. Germline-derived CDR1 and CDR2 are MNHEY and SVGEGT. Trimming took off 5 bases at V and 7 bases at J, with 15 bases between the two ends. CDR3 coding DNA: TGTGCCAGCAGTCCAACAGCGGCTGGGGAGCAGTACTTC. The encoded protein is CASSPTAAGEQYF.

The chain couples TRBV27 to TRBJ1-2; D call uncertain. Germline lookup yields CDR1 MNHEY and CDR2 SMNVEV (reference sequence). V shed 6 bases and J shed 1 base, with 12 bases lying between them. The CDR3 extends over 14 amino acids. CDR3 nucleotide sequence: TGTGCCAGCAGGTTGACCGGGAATAACTATGGCTACACCTTC. Its protein is CASRLTGNNYGYTF.

This clone showed up many times. The V gene is TRBV2, the J gene TRBJ2-3; 8 bases line up with TRBD2. The CDR3 contains 14 residues. The V gene end was trimmed by 6 bases and the J gene end by 3 bases; junction bases not matched to a gene: 5. The germline V gene has CDR1 SNHLY and CDR2 FYNNEI. The CDR3 loop is CASRTSGGTDTQYF. The CDR3 DNA reads TGTGCCAGCAGAACCAGCGGGGGAACAGATACGCAGTATTTT.

The chain couples TRBV27 to TRBJ2-5, with 7 bases identical to TRBD2. V shed 6 bases and J 3 bases; nucleotides not matched to a gene: 7. CDR1 and CDR2 from the germline V gene are MNHEY and SMNVEV (reference sequence). This CDR3 is built from 14 residues. In DNA form, the CDR3 reads TGTGCCAGCAGACCAGGACTAGTCGAAGAGACCCAGTACTTC. Translation: CASRPGLVEETQYF.

This chain connects TRBV6-2 or TRBV6-3 to TRBJ2-7; D is perhaps TRBD1 (5 bases). The V and J ends lost 5 bases and 2 bases respectively, with 19 bases between them. Germline V CDR1 and CDR2: MNHEY, SVGEGT. The CDR3 has 16 residues. CDR3 in amino acids: CASSLTQGAGTYEQYF. CDR3 sequence (DNA): TGTGCCAGCAGTCTAACCCAAGGAGCAGGGACCTACGAGCAGTACTTC.

The V and J genes are TRBV5-1 and TRBJ2-3; the match to TRBD2 covers 9 bases. Germline V lookup: CDR1 SGHRS, CDR2 YFSETQ. Trimming took 4 bases from V and 1 from J; bases not matched to a gene: 10. The CDR3 is 17 amino acids. The chain's CDR3 is CASSPGRVAGGTDTQYF. CDR3 in DNA: TGCGCCAGCAGCCCCGGGAGGGTAGCGGGGGGCACAGATACGCAGTATTTT.

The J gene is TRBJ2-5, the V gene TRBV6-6, with TRBD1 identical over 9 bases. This CDR3 is built from 16 residues. Per the germline V gene, CDR1 is MNHNY and CDR2 is SVGAGI (reference sequence). J was trimmed by 2 bases and V by 6 bases; bases with no gene match: 10. The CDR3 DNA is TGTGCCAGCAGGGGGGGGAGGGACAGGGAGCAAGAGACCCAGTACTTC. It codes for CASRGGRDREQETQYF.